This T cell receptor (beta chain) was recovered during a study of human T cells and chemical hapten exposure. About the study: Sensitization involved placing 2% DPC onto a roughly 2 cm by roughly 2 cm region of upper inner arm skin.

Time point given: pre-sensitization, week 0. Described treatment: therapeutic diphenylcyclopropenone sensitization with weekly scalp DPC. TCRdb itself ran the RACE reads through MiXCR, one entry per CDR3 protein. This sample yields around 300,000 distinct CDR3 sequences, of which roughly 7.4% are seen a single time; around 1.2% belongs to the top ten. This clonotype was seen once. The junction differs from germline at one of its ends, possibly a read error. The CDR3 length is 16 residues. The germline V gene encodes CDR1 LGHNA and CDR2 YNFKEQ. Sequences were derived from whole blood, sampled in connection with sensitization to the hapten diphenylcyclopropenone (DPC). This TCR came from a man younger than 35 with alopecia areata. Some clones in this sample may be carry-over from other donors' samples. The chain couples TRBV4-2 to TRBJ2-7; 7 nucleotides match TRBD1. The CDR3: CASSQEGQGGIYERYF. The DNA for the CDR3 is TGTGCCAGCAGCCAAGAAGGGCAAGGGGGCATCTACGAGCGGTACTTC.